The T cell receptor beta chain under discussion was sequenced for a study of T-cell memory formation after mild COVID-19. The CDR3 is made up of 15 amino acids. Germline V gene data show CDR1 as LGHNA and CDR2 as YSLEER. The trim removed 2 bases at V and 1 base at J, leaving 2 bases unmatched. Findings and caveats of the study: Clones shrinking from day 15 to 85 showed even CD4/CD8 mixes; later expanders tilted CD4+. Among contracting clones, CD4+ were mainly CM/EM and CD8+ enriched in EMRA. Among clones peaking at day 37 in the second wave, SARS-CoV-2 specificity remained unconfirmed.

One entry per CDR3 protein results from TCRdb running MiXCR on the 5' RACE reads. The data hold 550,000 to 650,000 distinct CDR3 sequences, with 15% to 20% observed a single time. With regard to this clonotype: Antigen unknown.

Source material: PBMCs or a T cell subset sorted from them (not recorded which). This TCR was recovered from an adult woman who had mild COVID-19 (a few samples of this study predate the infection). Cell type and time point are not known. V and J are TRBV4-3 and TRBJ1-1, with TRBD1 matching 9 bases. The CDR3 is CASSQHRGPNTEAFF. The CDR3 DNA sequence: TGCGCCAGCAGCCAACACAGGGGGCCGAACACTGAAGCTTTCTTT.